The 30 T cell receptor beta chains presented below share a single source sample, sequenced in a study of tumor-infiltrating lymphocytes in primary liver carcinoma listed by TCRdb under 2017. The instrument was an Illumina HiSeq 2500. TCRbeta-specific cDNA was reverse-transcribed from 500 ng total RNA using a constant-region primer and ProtoScript II reverse transcriptase. The TCRbeta libraries were prepared through three rounds of nested multiplex PCR following a slightly modified ARM-PCR procedure. Multiplex TRBV1-TRBV30 forward primers and a Cbeta reverse primer were used in the first two PCR rounds, each of which was run for around 10 cycles. In-frame beta chains were kept once TCRdb had trimmed the public reads at Q25 with fastp and called clones with MiXCR. Under each unique CDR3 protein, matching rows form one entry showing the most common genes and DNA. The sample records about 300,000 distinct CDR3 sequences, 65% of which are singletons. The ten largest account for approximately 9.4% of the sample.

Blood RNA was extracted from unsorted whole blood with TRIzol reagent; germline DNA came from the DNeasy Blood & Tissue kit. Material for sequencing was peripheral blood. The source is a man aged 35-49 years with primary liver carcinoma and hepatitis B virus infection.

This clonotype was observed at least ten times. V and J are TRBV29-1 and TRBJ1-2, with D perhaps TRBD1 (6 bases). V was trimmed by 4 bases and J by 2 bases, leaving 14 bases between them. CDR1 and CDR2 from the germline V gene are SQVTM and ANQGSEA. The CDR3 totals 14 residues. As DNA, the CDR3 is TGCAGCGTTGTCGTAGGGGGAAAAAACTATGGCTACACCTTC. It encodes CSVVVGGKNYGYTF.

A single count supports this clonotype. A read error may produce the germline difference seen at one junction end. The V and J genes are TRBV11-2 and TRBJ2-3, with a possible D match to TRBD2 (6 bases). The CDR3 covers 17 residues. Germline-derived CDR1 and CDR2 are SGHAT and FQNNGV. CDR3: CANSLTFGRPSADTQSF. CDR3 DNA: TGTGCCAACAGCTTAACATTTGGGAGGCCGAGCGCAGATACGCAGTCTTTT.

Concerning this clonotype: A read error may be the cause here, since a much bigger clone is one base away. This sequence joins TRBV12-3 or TRBV12-4 and TRBJ2-3, with 11 bases fitting TRBD2. The CDR3 has 16 residues. CDR3 coding DNA: TGTGCCAGCAGTCAATATAGCGGGAGGGCCATAGATACGCAGTGTTTT. This translates into CASSQYSGRAIDTQCF.

At least ten counts were recorded for this clonotype. V is TRBV6-5 and J is TRBJ1-6; no clear D gene. V was pared by 0 bases and J by 5 bases, with 14 bases between. The CDR3 consists of 17 residues. Germline-derived CDR1 and CDR2 are MNHEY and SVGAGI. The CDR3 loop is CASSYSAPTFDNSPLHF. CDR3 sequence (DNA): TGTGCCAGCAGTTACTCCGCCCCCACATTTGATAATTCACCCCTCCACTTT.

This clonotype came up many times. This chain connects TRBV4-2 to TRBJ1-2; 8 bases line up with TRBD1. This CDR3 region has 14 residues. The germline V gene encodes CDR1 LGHNA and CDR2 YNFKEQ. After removal of 0 bases from V and 8 bases from J, the junction contained 5 bases not matched to a gene. CDR3 sequence (DNA): TGTGCCAGCAGCCAAGAAGGACAGGGATCCGGCTACACCTTC. Translation gives CASSQEGQGSGYTF.

The chain uses TRBV12-3 or TRBV12-4 and TRBJ1-2; unclear D gene. CDR3 length equals 13 residues. V lost 9 bases to trimming and J lost 4 bases, with 15 bases between them. CDR3 nucleotide sequence: TGTGCCAGTACCATGTGGACTAGCTATGGCTACACCTTC. It yields the protein CASTMWTSYGYTF.

Worth noting for this clonotype: Just one base apart from a much larger clone, this may be a read error. The V gene is TRBV4-3, the J gene TRBJ2-7; TRBD2 is a possible D gene (6 bases). The V end was cut by 0 bases, the J end by 3 bases, with 15 bases between. Germline V CDR1 and CDR2: LGHNA, YSLEER. This CDR3 comprises 16 residues. The chain's CDR3 is CASSQERGRTVYEQYF. The CDR3 coding sequence is TGCGCCAGCAGCCAAGAGCGGGGACGGACCGTCTACGAGCAGTACTTC.

About this clonotype itself: The conserved phenylalanine or tryptophan is not found at the CDR3 terminus, so this likely reflects a read error. This sequence joins TRBV5-6 and TRBJ2-7; tentatively, D is TRBD2 (6 bases). The CDR3 sequence is 15 residues long. The ends were cut back, 3 bases at V and 1 base at J, with 14 bases in the middle. Germline values: CDR1 SGHDT, CDR2 YYEEEE. CDR3: CASSSSGTLSYEQYL. The CDR3 DNA reads as TGTGCCAGCAGCTCATCCGGGACTCTATCCTACGAGCAGTACTTA.

This clonotype appeared a single time. One base away lies a much larger clone, so this may be a sequencing read error. V is TRBV4-1 and J is TRBJ2-7, with D perhaps TRBD2 (6 bases). The CDR3 length is 14 residues. The germline V gene encodes CDR1 MGHRA and CDR2 YSYEKL. CDR3 nucleotides: TGCGCCAGCAACCAAGGGGACTCAGCCTACGAGCAGTACTTC. This codes for CASNQGDSAYEQYF.

Only a few counts were recorded for this clonotype. The chain employs TRBV5-1 and TRBJ2-3; D ambiguous. The CDR3 length is 15 residues. The V gene lost 2 bases and the J gene lost 0 bases, with 10 bases spanning the gap. The germline V gene encodes CDR1 SGHRS and CDR2 YFSETQ. The CDR3 coding sequence is TGCGCCAGCAGCTTAAGCCCCTCTAGCACAGATACGCAGTATTTT. It translates to CASSLSPSSTDTQYF.

This clonotype was found a few times. Given a much more abundant clone one base away, this may be a read error. This chain uses TRBV12-3 or TRBV12-4 with TRBJ2-3; TRBD2 aligns across 7 bases. This CDR3 is built from 13 residues. CDR3 DNA: TGTGTCAGCAGCCCCATAGCGGGAGATACGCAGTATTTT. Amino acid sequence: CVSSPIAGDTQYF.

About this clonotype: The germline gene is not matched at one end of the junction; a read error may be the cause. V is TRBV11-2 and J is TRBJ2-2; weak D call: TRBD2 (6 bases). CDR3 length equals 15 residues. Germline CDR1 is SGHAT and CDR2 is FQNNGV. CDR3 residues: CASSSGLADTGGLFF. The DNA of the CDR3 is TGTGCCAGCAGCTCCGGACTGGCGGACACCGGGGGGCTGTTTTTT.

There are a few counts of this clonotype. The chain links TRBV29-1 to TRBJ2-3; TRBD1 is a possible D gene (6 bases). This CDR3 has 15 amino acids. V was cut by 0 bases and J by 8 bases, with 18 bases left in between. CDR1 is SQVTM and CDR2 is ANQGSEA in the germline V gene. CDR3 in amino acids: CSVEERNRESGTQYF. CDR3 sequence (DNA): TGCAGCGTTGAAGAAAGGAACAGGGAGTCAGGTACGCAGTATTTT.

Remarks on this clonotype: The junction and the germline gene differ at one end; a read error may be behind it. The J gene is TRBJ2-3, the V gene TRBV4-3; D is possibly TRBD1 or TRBD2 (5 bases each). This CDR3 region has 15 residues. Germline values: CDR1 LGHNA, CDR2 YSLEER. Here the CDR3 DNA reads TGTGCCAGGAGCCTTGAGGGGAGAGGAGGAGATACGCAGTATTTT. Its protein is CARSLEGRGGDTQYF.

Ten or more counts support this clonotype. The chain is built from TRBV29-1 and TRBJ2-7; no clear D. With 4 bases removed from V and 0 bases from J, the gap between germline ends came to 13 bases. From germline, CDR1 is SQVTM and CDR2 ANQGSEA. The CDR3 runs 14 residues. Written as DNA, the CDR3 is TGCAGCGTTGTACGGACCTCTAACTCCTACGAGCAGTACTTC. This codes for CSVVRTSNSYEQYF.

The sample holds many counts of this clonotype. The V and J genes are TRBV29-1 and TRBJ2-6; TRBD2 matches at 7 bases. V trimming: 4 bases; J trimming: 2 bases; junction bases outside the gene matches: 5. The V gene's germline CDR1 is SQVTM and CDR2 ANQGSEA. This CDR3 comprises 15 residues. The CDR3 loop is CSVGPSGTGANVLTF. In DNA form, the CDR3 reads TGCAGCGTTGGTCCTAGCGGCACTGGGGCCAACGTCCTGACTTTC.

Regarding this clonotype: This could be a read error, since a much larger clone is one nucleotide away. J is TRBJ2-3 and V is TRBV12-3 or TRBV12-4; no definite D call. The V end was cut by 5 bases, the J end by 4 bases, with 13 bases between. This CDR3 spans 14 amino acids. Here the CDR3 reads CASSPGSRADTQYF. The CDR3 DNA is TGTGCCAGCAGTCCCGGATCTCGCGCAGATACGCAGTATTTT.

Only a few counts were recorded for this clonotype. A much larger clonotype is one base distant, so this may be a read error. The chain is built from TRBV28 and TRBJ2-5; D not resolved. The germline V gene has CDR1 MDHEN and CDR2 SYDVKM. CDR3 length: 11 residues. The CDR3 is CAGSSGETQYF. The CDR3 coding sequence is TGTGCCGGCAGTTCGGGCGAGACCCAGTACTTC.

To note about this clonotype: One base away lies a much larger clone, so this may be a sequencing read error. In DNA form, the CDR3 reads TGTGCCAGCAGCCTCGGACAGGTCGAGCAGTACTTC. This sequence encodes CASSLGQVEQYF. The chain has TRBV5-4 and TRBJ2-7; 7 bases align to TRBD1. The CDR3 has 12 amino acids. From germline, CDR1 is SGHNT and CDR2 YYREEE (reference sequence). The J segment lost 6 bases and the V segment lost 4 bases, leaving 4 bases of the junction unmatched.

A remark on this clonotype: One base away lies a much larger clone, so this may be a sequencing read error. The chain uses TRBV13 and TRBJ2-3, with a possible D match to TRBD1 (6 bases). The CDR3 length is 16 residues. Germline CDR1 is PRHDT and CDR2 is FYEKMQ (reference sequence). The CDR3 loop reads CASILNEQGITDTQYF. Here the CDR3 DNA reads TGTGCCAGCATCTTAAACGAGCAGGGGATCACAGATACGCAGTATTTT. The whole variable domain, filled in from reference TRBV13 and TRBJ2-3, reads AAGVIQSPRHLIKEKRETATLKCYPIPRHDTVYWYQQGPGQDPQFLISFYEKMQSDKGSIPDRFSAQQFSDYHSELNMSSLELGDSALYFCASILNEQGITDTQYFGPGTRLTVL.

The chain is built from TRBV7-9 and TRBJ2-1, with no clear D. This CDR3 region has 17 residues. In germline, CDR1 is SEHNR, CDR2 FQNEAQ (reference sequence). Trimming shortened V by 6 bases and J by 0 bases, and 18 bases separated the two germline ends. The CDR3 DNA follows: TGTGCCAGCAGTCCCCTGGTTTCTGGAGACTCCTACAATGAGCAGTTCTTC. It translates to CASSPLVSGDSYNEQFF.

This clonotype was seen ten or more times. The V and J genes are TRBV10-3 and TRBJ2-2; D assignment may be TRBD1 or TRBD2 (5 bases each). V was cut by 9 bases and J by 2 bases, with 10 bases left in between. The CDR3 is made up of 13 amino acids. CDR1 is ENHRY and CDR2 is SYGVKD in the germline V gene. In DNA, the CDR3 is TGTGCCATAGGGACGGCAAACACCGGGGAGCTGTTTTTT. Protein product: CAIGTANTGELFF.

Worth noting for this clonotype: This clone may be a read error of a much larger clone one base away. This chain joins TRBV30 and TRBJ1-2; D call uncertain. Germline values: CDR1 GTSNPN, CDR2 SVGIG (reference sequence). V lost 2 bases, J lost 0 bases, and 13 bases lay in between. The CDR3 totals 15 residues. The CDR3, as DNA: TGTGCCTGGAGTATGGCGGGTCTAGCTAACTATGGCTACACCTTC. The encoded protein is CAWSMAGLANYGYTF.

About this clonotype: A read error may account for a junction end that differs from germline. The rearrangement uses TRBV11-3 and TRBJ2-3; either TRBD1 or TRBD2 may supply D (5 bases each). CDR1 is SGHNT, CDR2 YENEEA, per germline. The CDR3 is 15 residues long. The CDR3 nucleotides read TGTGCCAGTAGCCTAGGCGTGGGACGCACAGAAACGCAGTATTTT. Its translation is CASSLGVGRTETQYF.

With regard to this clonotype: One junction end does not reproduce the germline sequence, and a read error may be involved. The chain uses TRBV12-3 or TRBV12-4 and TRBJ1-3, with 8 bases identical to TRBD1. CDR3 size: 15 residues. CDR3 DNA: TGTGCCAGTAGAGCTGGGACAGGTGTCGGAAACATCATATATTTT. This encodes CASRAGTGVGNIIYF.

Points on this clonotype: The CDR3 does not end in the conserved phenylalanine or tryptophan, so this is likely a read error. V and J are TRBV12-3 or TRBV12-4 and TRBJ2-5; TRBD1 matches 12 bases. This CDR3 contains 16 residues. Unmatched junction bases numbered 9, after V lost 5 bases and J lost 5 bases. The CDR3, as DNA: TGTGCCAGCAGTCTGGGGACAGGGGGCCTTCGGGAGACCCAGTACTCC. It specifies CASSLGTGGLRETQYS.

On this clonotype: With a much larger clone just one base away, this may be a read error. The rearrangement uses TRBV7-9 and TRBJ1-6; D call uncertain. The CDR3 consists of 12 residues. In germline, CDR1 is SEHNR, CDR2 FQNEAQ (reference sequence). Trimming took off 6 bases at V and 8 bases at J, with 8 bases between the two ends. The CDR3 loop reads CASRGQDSPLHF. In DNA, the CDR3 is TGTGCCAGCAGAGGGCAGGATTCACCCCTCCACTTT. Based on the CDR3 plus reference TRBV7-9 and TRBJ1-6, the full variable domain is DTGVSQNPRHKITKRGQNVTFRCDPISEHNRLYWYRQTLGQGPEFLTYFQNEAQLEKSRLLSDRFSAERPKGSFSTLEIQRTEQGDSAMYLCASRGQDSPLHFGNGTRLTVT.

Points on this clonotype: Without the conserved terminal phenylalanine or tryptophan, this CDR3 likely stems from a read error. This rearrangement joins TRBV11-2 to TRBJ2-1; D is uncertain. V lost 0 bases, J lost 2 bases, and 11 bases lay in between. Germline V CDR1 and CDR2: SGHAT, FQNNGV. The CDR3 extends over 16 amino acids. The CDR3 region has the DNA TGTGCCAGCAGCTTAGATCCCCAGAGCCCCTACAATGAGCAGTTCCTC. It is translated as CASSLDPQSPYNEQFL.

Turning to this clonotype: A read error may be the cause here, since a much bigger clone is one base away. In nucleotides, the CDR3 is TGCGTCAGCAGCCTAATCGCAGGGAGTCGGTACGAGCAGTACTTC. It translates to CVSSLIAGSRYEQYF. The chain combines TRBV4-1 with TRBJ2-7; TRBD1 or TRBD2 may be the D gene (5 bases each). This CDR3 is built from 15 residues. The germline V gene encodes CDR1 MGHRA and CDR2 YSYEKL.

The chain is built from TRBV14 and TRBJ1-4; weak D call: TRBD1 (5 bases). Between the trimmed V and J ends, which lost 1 base and 4 bases, there was a span of 13 bases. The CDR3 contains 16 residues. Germline V CDR1 and CDR2: SGHDN, FVKESK. The CDR3 DNA is TGTGCCAGCAGCCAAGGGTCGGGGCTCGGTAATGAAAAACTGTTTTTT. Translated, it gives CASSQGSGLGNEKLFF. The complete variable domain, with remaining parts taken from reference TRBV14 and TRBJ1-4, reads EAGVTQFPSHSVIEKGQTVTLRCDPISGHDNLYWYRRVMGKEIKFLLHFVKESKQDESGMPNNRFLAERTGGTYSTLKVQPAELEDSGVYFCASSQGSGLGNEKLFFGSGTQLSVL.